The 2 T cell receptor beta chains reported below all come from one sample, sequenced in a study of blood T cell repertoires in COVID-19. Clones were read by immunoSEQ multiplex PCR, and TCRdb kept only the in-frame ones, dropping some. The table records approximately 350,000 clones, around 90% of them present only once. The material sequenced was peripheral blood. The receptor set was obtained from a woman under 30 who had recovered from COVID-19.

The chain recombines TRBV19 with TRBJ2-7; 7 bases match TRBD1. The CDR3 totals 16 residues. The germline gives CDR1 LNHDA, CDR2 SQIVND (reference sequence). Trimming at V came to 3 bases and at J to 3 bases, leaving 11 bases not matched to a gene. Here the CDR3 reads CASSMGRGQTYYEQYV. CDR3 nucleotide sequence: TGTGCCAGTAGTATGGGTAGGGGACAGACTTACTACGAGCAGTACGTC.

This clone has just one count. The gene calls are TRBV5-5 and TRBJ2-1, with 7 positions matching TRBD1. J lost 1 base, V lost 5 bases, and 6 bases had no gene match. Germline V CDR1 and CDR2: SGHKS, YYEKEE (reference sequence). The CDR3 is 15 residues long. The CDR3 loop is CASRFFRGSYNEQFF. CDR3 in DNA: TGTGCCAGCAGATTCTTCAGGGGGTCCTACAATGAGCAGTTCTTC.